A selection of T cell receptor beta chains follows, all from one sample in a study of shared clonotypes between healthy human individuals. Using immunoSEQ multiplex PCR, the repertoire was profiled, and TCRdb retains in-frame clones only, with some absent. The sample records 400,000 to 550,000 clones, 79% being singletons. Sequencing was carried out using PBMCs. The origin of the receptors is a woman aged 40-49 years in good health. Some clones in this sample may be carry-over from other donors' samples. The CDR3 runs from the conserved cysteine through the conserved F or W. A D gene is named only where the DNA matches it firmly. Clone sizes are given selectively: once, few, many, or a class where the clone is expanded.

d_call,clone_size,j_call,cdr3_length,v_call,cdr3_aa,cdr3_nt
.,once,TRBJ2-3,16,TRBV5-1,CASSKWGTTSTDTQYF,TGCGCCAGCAGCAAGTGGGGGACAACTAGCACAGATACGCAGTATTTT
.,.,TRBJ2-5,15,TRBV30,CAWSVRLGAAETQYF,TGTGCCTGGAGTGTAAGGCTTGGGGCGGCAGAGACCCAGTACTTC
.,.,TRBJ2-5,13,TRBV27,CASSSPSQETQYF,TGTGCCAGCAGTTCCCCCTCCCAAGAGACCCAGTACTTC
TRBD1,.,TRBJ1-2,17,TRBV7-2,CASSLRRQGVLGWGYTF,TGTGCCAGCAGCTTGCGACGACAGGGGGTTTTAGGGTGGGGCTACACCTTC
.,.,TRBJ2-7,14,TRBV6-6,CASSYPDRITRQYF,TGTGCCAGCAGTTACCCTGACAGGATTACGAGGCAGTACTTC
TRBD1,.,TRBJ1-3,15,TRBV5-5,CASSLSGQGGNTIYF,TGTGCCAGCAGCTTGTCGGGACAGGGAGGGAACACCATATATTTT
TRBD1,.,TRBJ1-1,14,TRBV30,CAWSPGGFSTEAFF,TGTGCCTGGAGCCCAGGGGGGTTTAGCACTGAAGCTTTCTTT
.,few,TRBJ2-7,18,TRBV4-3,CASSQATALAPIFYEQYF,TGCGCCAGCAGCCAGGCGACCGCACTAGCTCCAATATTCTACGAGCAGTACTTC
.,.,TRBJ2-5,13,TRBV19,CASSIRGQETQYF,TGTGCCAGTAGTATACGGGGCCAAGAGACCCAGTACTTC
TRBD1,.,TRBJ2-7,13,TRBV10-3,CAIADRGRDEQCF,TGTGCCATCGCGGACAGGGGGCGCGACGAGCAGTGCTTC
.,.,TRBJ1-4,18,TRBV4-2,CASSQEFRATATNEKLFF,TGTGCCAGCAGCCAAGAATTCCGAGCGACAGCAACTAATGAAAAACTGTTTTTT
.,.,TRBJ2-6,17,TRBV10-3,CAISESYRESGANVLTF,TGTGCCATCAGTGAGTCATACCGGGAATCTGGGGCCAACGTCCTGACTTTC
.,.,TRBJ2-7,14,TRBV27,CASSVSRGSYEQYF,TGTGCCAGCAGTGTCTCCCGTGGGAGCTACGAGCAGTACTTC
TRBD1,.,TRBJ1-4,16,TRBV25-1,CASSGGQGLVSEKLFF,TGTGCCAGCAGTGGGGGACAGGGTCTCGTATCCGAAAAACTGTTTTTT
.,.,TRBJ2-5,13,TRBV6-5,CASRGDSAETQYF,TGTGCCAGCAGGGGAGACAGCGCAGAGACCCAGTACTTC
TRBD2,few,TRBJ2-7,15,TRBV28,CASSPGLAGSYEQYF,TGTGCCAGCAGTCCCGGACTAGCGGGTTCCTACGAGCAGTACTTC
.,.,TRBJ2-1,14,TRBV2,CASSRDPKGTEQFF,TGTGCCAGCAGCCGGGACCCCAAGGGCACTGAGCAGTTCTTC
.,.,TRBJ1-3,14,TRBV7-9,CASSFDNSGNTIYF,TGTGCCAGCAGCTTTGACAACTCTGGAAACACCATATATTTT
.,.,TRBJ2-5,14,TRBV10-2,CASNPNRVIETQYF,TGCGCCAGCAACCCGAACAGGGTGATTGAGACCCAGTACTTC
TRBD1,.,TRBJ2-5,15,TRBV30,CAWRVGTGGRKTQYF,TGTGCCTGGAGGGTTGGGACAGGGGGCCGGAAGACCCAGTACTTC
TRBD2,.,TRBJ2-1,14,TRBV7-9,CASSFIGSGVEQFF,TGTGCCAGCAGCTTTATAGGTAGCGGGGTTGAGCAGTTCTTC
.,.,TRBJ1-5,16,TRBV19,CASSPAGAAANQPQHF,TGTGCCAGTAGTCCCGCCGGGGCGGCAGCTAATCAGCCCCAGCATTTT
.,few,TRBJ1-2,13,TRBV5-1,CASSYDSHYGYTF,TGCGCCAGCAGCTACGACAGCCACTATGGCTACACCTTC
TRBD1,.,TRBJ2-3,15,TRBV28,CASSFGDRATDTQYF,TGTGCCAGCAGTTTCGGCGACAGGGCTACAGATACGCAGTATTTT